The 29 T cell receptor beta chains below all came from one sample that was sequenced in a study of T cells in Graves' hyperthyroidism and ophthalmopathy. Amplified regions were TCR beta CDR3 sequences from RNA transcripts. The study used the HTBI primer set for a first-round RT-PCR of the TCR CDR3. TCRdb re-called the multiplex PCR reads with MiXCR, one entry per CDR3 protein. The sample has some 500,000 distinct CDR3 sequences; roughly an eighth are singletons. The sample consisted of blood. These receptors originate from a young woman with Graves' hyperthyroidism.

The chain has TRBV18 and TRBJ2-4; TRBD2 matches at 7 bases. The CDR3 has 16 amino acids. Per germline, CDR1 KGHSH and CDR2 LQKENI. V was pared by 2 bases and J by 1 base, with 5 bases of the junction left unmatched. CDR3 coding DNA: TGTGCCAGCTCACCAGGCGGGAGTAAGGCCAAAAACATTCAGTACTTC. Translating it yields CASSPGGSKAKNIQYF.

This clonotype was detected ten times or more. The chain joins TRBV2 to TRBJ2-1; no reliable D call. The V end was cut by 1 base, the J end by 5 bases, with 6 bases between. Germline assignment: CDR1 SNHLY and CDR2 FYNNEI. The CDR3 spans 13 residues. CDR3 DNA sequence: TGTGCCAGCAGTGAAGATCGGAACAATGAGCAGTTCTTC. It codes for CASSEDRNNEQFF.

This clonotype was observed at least ten times. The chain couples TRBV12-3 or TRBV12-4 to TRBJ1-1; D uncertain. This CDR3 has 15 residues. The V and J ends lost 7 bases and 0 bases respectively, with 15 bases between them. The CDR3 nucleotides are TGTGCCAGCAATCTCCCGGGCCAGGTGAACACTGAAGCTTTCTTT. Translating it yields CASNLPGQVNTEAFF.

In its sample, this clonotype was seen many times. This chain connects TRBV6-5 to TRBJ2-7; 7 positions agree with TRBD2. The J segment lost 0 bases and the V segment lost 2 bases, leaving 7 bases of the junction unmatched. The CDR3 has 16 residues. CDR1 is MNHEY and CDR2 is SVGAGI in the germline V gene. In DNA, the CDR3 is TGTGCCAGCAGTTACCGATTTAGCGGGTACTCCTACGAGCAGTACTTC. This encodes CASSYRFSGYSYEQYF.

The chain is built from TRBV15 and TRBJ1-6; D remains ambiguous. CDR1 and CDR2 from the germline V gene are LNHNV and YYDKDF (reference sequence). This CDR3 comprises 15 residues. Trimming pared 3 bases from V and 3 bases from J, leaving 9 bases between. CDR3 DNA: TGTGCCACCAGCAGCCGAGGCGGCTATAATTCACCCCTCCACTTT. Protein: CATSSRGGYNSPLHF.

This clonotype was found many times. A read error may produce the germline difference seen at one junction end. The chain carries TRBV14 and TRBJ2-1, with 8 bases matching TRBD2. The CDR3 extends over 13 amino acids. Germline V gene sequence: CDR1 SGHDN, CDR2 FVKESK. CDR3 coding DNA: TGTGCCAGCACCACAGCCCTGACTAGCGAGCCGTTCTTC. Translated: CASTTALTSEPFF.

The V gene is TRBV18, the J gene TRBJ2-1; TRBD2 agrees at 14 bases. Germline CDR1 KGHSH, CDR2 LQKENI. The CDR3 contains 16 residues. The V and J ends lost 3 bases and 8 bases, in that order; junction bases with no gene match: 6. The CDR3 loop reads CASSPPGTSGRYEQFF. CDR3 bases: TGTGCCAGCTCACCCCCCGGGACTAGCGGGAGATATGAGCAGTTCTTC.

This clonotype was seen a handful of times. The chain employs TRBV19 and TRBJ2-7; D assignment may be TRBD1 or TRBD2 (5 bases each). Germline V gene lookup returns CDR1 LNHDA and CDR2 SQIVND (reference sequence). The CDR3 totals 13 residues. CDR3 sequence reads: CVKKEEQEDEQYV. CDR3 coding DNA: TGTGTAAAAAAGGAGGAACAGGAAGACGAGCAGTACGTC.

This clonotype was detected many times. The chain uses TRBV30 and TRBJ1-5; D is undetermined. V gave up 2 bases and J gave up 4 bases, with 9 bases separating them. Germline CDR1 and CDR2: GTSNPN and SVGIG (reference sequence). The CDR3 runs 13 residues. The CDR3 DNA is TGTGCCTGGAGTCCGGCGGTAAATCAGCCCCAGCATTTT. Translating it yields CAWSPAVNQPQHF. Full variable domain (rest looked up from reference TRBV30 and TRBJ1-5): SQTIHQWPATLVQPVGSPLSLECTVEGTSNPNLYWYRQAAGRGLQLLFYSVGIGQISSEVPQNLSASRPQDRQFILSSKKLLLSDSGFYLCAWSPAVNQPQHFGDGTRLSIL.

This chain links TRBV18 with TRBJ2-1; 8 bases match TRBD1. The V segment lost 3 bases and the J segment 8 bases; nucleotides outside the gene matches: 15. The CDR3 loop spans 17 amino acids. Germline CDR1 reads KGHSH; CDR2 reads LQKENI. This CDR3 is CASSPLKTGVGWDEQFF. CDR3 bases: TGTGCCAGCTCACCGCTGAAGACAGGGGTTGGTTGGGATGAGCAGTTCTTC.

This clonotype was detected many times. J is TRBJ2-1 and V is TRBV6-2 or TRBV6-3; D gene ambiguous. Deletions cut 7 bases from V and 4 bases from J, with 14 bases between. Germline V gives CDR1 MNHEY, CDR2 SVGEGT. This CDR3 is 14 amino acids long. CDR3 protein: CASMGGLRYNEQFF. Here the CDR3 DNA reads TGTGCCAGCATGGGCGGCCTTAGGTACAATGAGCAGTTCTTC.

This clonotype was found many times. The chain combines TRBV12-3 or TRBV12-4 with TRBJ2-2, with a possible D match to TRBD2 (6 bases). V lost 10 bases, J lost 0 bases, and 21 bases lay in between. The CDR3 is 17 residues long. The CDR3 reads CATQRGGGHSNTGELFF. The CDR3 DNA follows: TGTGCCACCCAAAGGGGAGGTGGACACTCGAACACCGGGGAGCTGTTTTTT.

This clonotype was counted many times. The V gene is TRBV19, the J gene TRBJ2-3, with D perhaps matching TRBD2 (6 bases). V shed 3 bases and J shed 4 bases, with 14 bases lying between them. This CDR3 comprises 15 residues. From germline, CDR1 is LNHDA and CDR2 SQIVND (reference sequence). The CDR3 region has the DNA TGTGCCAGTAGTATGTCTCTAGGAGGGGCAGATACGCAGTATTTT. Its translation is CASSMSLGGADTQYF.

This clonotype was counted at least ten times. In DNA form, the CDR3 reads TGTGCCAGCAGCCAGACCCCGGGGAACGAGCAGTACTTC. Amino acid sequence: CASSQTPGNEQYF. This chain uses TRBV2 with TRBJ2-7; D is perhaps TRBD2 (5 bases). The CDR3 covers 13 residues. Trimming stripped 6 bases from V and 5 bases from J, with 14 bases between. Germline V lookup: CDR1 SNHLY, CDR2 FYNNEI.

This clonotype appeared once. The V and J genes are TRBV6-1 and TRBJ2-1; TRBD2 aligns across 7 bases. V lost 7 bases, J lost 4 bases, and 7 bases stayed unmatched. Germline V gene sequence: CDR1 MNHNS, CDR2 SASEGT. The CDR3 covers 14 residues. The CDR3 region is CASTSSGTYNEQFF. The CDR3 coding sequence is TGTGCCAGCACCTCTAGCGGTACTTACAATGAGCAGTTCTTC.

This clonotype was counted many times. This rearrangement joins TRBV20-1 to TRBJ1-5, with a weak D call TRBD1 (5 bases). Germline V gene lookup returns CDR1 DFQATT and CDR2 SNEGSKA (reference sequence). The CDR3 is 15 residues long. Trimming took 4 bases from V and 5 from J, leaving 18 bases between them. The chain's CDR3 is CSATRRGVPHQPQHF. The CDR3 DNA reads TGCAGTGCTACCAGGCGGGGGGTCCCCCATCAGCCCCAGCATTTT.

This clonotype was observed at least ten times. This chain links TRBV6-1 with TRBJ2-7; 8 positions agree with TRBD2. Germline V gene sequence: CDR1 MNHNS, CDR2 SASEGT. The CDR3 runs to 14 residues. J was trimmed by 0 bases and V by 6 bases; bases with no gene match: 4. This CDR3 is CASSGRVVSYEQYF. CDR3 coding DNA: TGTGCCAGCAGCGGGAGGGTAGTCTCCTACGAGCAGTACTTC.

The chain links TRBV20-1 to TRBJ2-1, with D unresolved. This CDR3 region has 14 residues. Germline V lookup: CDR1 DFQATT, CDR2 SNEGSKA (reference sequence). The V end lost 5 bases, the J end lost 10 bases, and 21 bases lay between the germline ends. The CDR3 protein is CSARAKKIGPEQFF. CDR3 bases: TGCAGTGCTCGAGCCAAAAAGATCGGCCCCGAGCAGTTCTTC.

Points on this clonotype: A much larger clone differs from this one at a single base, so this may be a read error. V and J are TRBV7-9 and TRBJ2-7; 7 nucleotides line up with TRBD1. There are 13 residues in the CDR3. In germline, CDR1 is SEHNR, CDR2 FQNEAQ (reference sequence). Trimming cost V 5 bases and J 2 bases; bases outside gene matches: 3. The CDR3 spells CASSVQGTYEQYV. The DNA of the CDR3 is TGTGCCAGCAGCGTACAGGGGACCTACGAGCAGTACGTC.

The chain recombines TRBV27 with TRBJ2-2; the match to TRBD2 covers 9 bases. The length of the CDR3 is 15 residues. J lost 6 bases, V lost 4 bases, and 6 bases had no gene match. Germline V gene sequence: CDR1 MNHEY, CDR2 SMNVEV (reference sequence). The CDR3 here is CASSYGTSSPGELFF. For the CDR3, the DNA is TGTGCCAGCAGTTACGGGACTAGCTCTCCCGGGGAGCTGTTTTTT.

This clonotype was seen ten or more times. The V gene is TRBV27, the J gene TRBJ1-5, with a tentative D call TRBD1 (5 bases). The V gene lost 7 bases and the J gene lost 2 bases, with 12 bases spanning the gap. The germline V gene has CDR1 MNHEY and CDR2 SMNVEV (reference sequence). The CDR3 is 14 amino acids. The CDR3 spells CASKEGSGNQPQHF. CDR3 in DNA: TGTGCCAGCAAAGAGGGGTCGGGCAATCAGCCCCAGCATTTT.

At least ten counts were recorded for this clonotype. The V gene is TRBV2, the J gene TRBJ2-7; 7 nucleotides line up with TRBD1. The J segment lost 2 bases and the V segment lost 10 bases, leaving 14 bases of the junction unmatched. The CDR3 sequence is 15 residues long. Germline values: CDR1 SNHLY, CDR2 FYNNEI. CDR3 nucleotide sequence: TGTGCCATCACCCCCGTACAGGGGTCCACCTACGAGCAGTACTTC. This encodes CAITPVQGSTYEQYF.

The table lists this clonotype with a few counts. A junction end diverges from the germline sequence, so it may reflect a read error. This chain joins TRBV24-1 and TRBJ2-1; 8 bases are shared with TRBD1. The CDR3 loop spans 15 amino acids. CDR1 and CDR2 from the germline V gene are KGHDR and SFDVKD. The CDR3 is CAASEGVGQGNEQFF. Here the CDR3 DNA reads TGTGCCGCCAGTGAGGGGGTAGGACAGGGCAATGAGCAGTTCTTC.

The rearrangement joins TRBV2 to TRBJ1-2; D may be TRBD1 (6 bases). This CDR3 has 14 residues. Germline assignment: CDR1 SNHLY and CDR2 FYNNEI. Deletions cut 6 bases from V and 5 bases from J, with 16 bases between. The CDR3 nucleotides read TGTGCCAGCAGGGGTCTTCAGGGGCGGTATGGCTACACCTTC. Residues: CASRGLQGRYGYTF.

This clonotype was detected many times. This chain connects TRBV5-1 to TRBJ1-2, with 7 bases that match TRBD1. V lost 4 bases, J lost 0 bases, and 6 bases stayed unmatched. Per the germline V gene, CDR1 is SGHRS and CDR2 is YFSETQ. The CDR3 is 15 amino acids. CDR3 coding DNA: TGCGCCAGCAGCCGGGGGGGACAGACTAACTATGGCTACACCTTC. This translates into CASSRGGQTNYGYTF.

This clonotype was counted ten times or more. This sequence joins TRBV11-2 and TRBJ2-3; TRBD2 aligns across 16 bases. Losses at the gene ends were 5 bases for V and 6 bases for J; bases not matched to a gene: 11. The CDR3 is made up of 18 amino acids. Germline assignment: CDR1 SGHAT and CDR2 FQNNGV. CDR3 coding DNA: TGTGCCAGCAGCCTCAGTGTACCGGGACTAGCGGGAGGGGATACGCAGTATTTT. It encodes CASSLSVPGLAGGDTQYF.

Concerning this clonotype: Since a much larger clone is just one base distant, this may be a read error. The chain carries TRBV6-1 and TRBJ2-7; 7 bases fit TRBD2. Looked up from germline, CDR1 is MNHNS and CDR2 is SASEGT. The trim removed 10 bases at V and 5 bases at J, leaving 17 bases unmatched. This CDR3 is built from 15 residues. Here the CDR3 DNA reads TGTGCCAACAGCAAGACAGACCCCGGGGGGAACGAGCAGTACTTC. Its translation is CANSKTDPGGNEQYF.

This clonotype was detected ten times or more. The V call is TRBV19, the J call TRBJ2-3; perhaps TRBD2 as D (6 bases). Germline CDR1 and CDR2: LNHDA and SQIVND (reference sequence). Trimming shortened V by 5 bases and J by 5 bases, and 14 bases separated the two germline ends. The CDR3 runs 14 residues. As DNA, the CDR3 is TGTGCCAGTAGTCGATCCGGGACTGTAGATACGCAGTATTTT. It yields the protein CASSRSGTVDTQYF.

This clonotype was seen ten or more times. The CDR3 loop is CASSWGTQETQYF. CDR3 DNA sequence: TGTGCCAGTAGTTGGGGGACACAAGAGACCCAGTACTTC. This chain connects TRBV19 to TRBJ2-5, with D possibly TRBD1 on 6 matching bases. The germline V gene encodes CDR1 LNHDA and CDR2 SQIVND (reference sequence). The CDR3 runs 13 residues. Trimming removed 5 bases from V and 2 bases from J, with 9 bases in between.